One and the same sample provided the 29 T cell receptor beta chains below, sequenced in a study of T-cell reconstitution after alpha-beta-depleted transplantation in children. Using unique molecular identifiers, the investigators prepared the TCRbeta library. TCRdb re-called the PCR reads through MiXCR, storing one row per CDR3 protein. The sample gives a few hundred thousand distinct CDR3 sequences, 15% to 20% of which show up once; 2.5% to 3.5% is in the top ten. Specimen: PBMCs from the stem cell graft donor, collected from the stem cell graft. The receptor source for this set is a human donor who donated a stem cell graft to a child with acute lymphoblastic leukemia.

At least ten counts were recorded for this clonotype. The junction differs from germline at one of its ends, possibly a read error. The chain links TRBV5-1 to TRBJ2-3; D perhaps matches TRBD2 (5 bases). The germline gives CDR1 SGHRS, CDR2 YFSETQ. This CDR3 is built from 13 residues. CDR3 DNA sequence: TGTGCCAGCAGTTCAAGAGGGACAGATACGCAGTATTTT. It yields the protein CASSSRGTDTQYF.

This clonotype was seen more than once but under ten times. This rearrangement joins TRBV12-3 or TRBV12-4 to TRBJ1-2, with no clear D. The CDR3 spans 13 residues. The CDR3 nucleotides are TGTGCTTCCGACGGGGTGGTGGACTATGGCTACACCTTC. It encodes CASDGVVDYGYTF.

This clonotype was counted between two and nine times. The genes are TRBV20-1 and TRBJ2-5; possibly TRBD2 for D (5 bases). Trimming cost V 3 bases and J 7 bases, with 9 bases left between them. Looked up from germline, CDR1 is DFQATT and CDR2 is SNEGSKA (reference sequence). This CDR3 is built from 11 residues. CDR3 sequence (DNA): TGCAGTGCTAGTGTTCGGGGGACCCAGTACTTC. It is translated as CSASVRGTQYF.

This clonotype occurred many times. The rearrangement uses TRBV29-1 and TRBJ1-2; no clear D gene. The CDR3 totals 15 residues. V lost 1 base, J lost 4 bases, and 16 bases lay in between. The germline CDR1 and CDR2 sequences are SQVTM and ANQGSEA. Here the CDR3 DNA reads TGCAGCGTTGAAGGGCTAGGCCGGCTCGGCTATGGCTACACCTTC. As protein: CSVEGLGRLGYGYTF. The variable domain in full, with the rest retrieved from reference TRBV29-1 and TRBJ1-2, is SAVISQKPSRDICQRGTSLTIQCQVDSQVTMMFWYRQQPGQSLTLIATANQGSEATYESGFVIDKFPISRPNLTFSTLTVSNMSPEDSSIYLCSVEGLGRLGYGYTFGSGTRLTVV.

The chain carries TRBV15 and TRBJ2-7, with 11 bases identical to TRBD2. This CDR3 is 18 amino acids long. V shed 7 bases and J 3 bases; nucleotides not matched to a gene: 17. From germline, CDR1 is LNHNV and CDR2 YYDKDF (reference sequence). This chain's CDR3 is CATTLGGTSGGRGYEQYF. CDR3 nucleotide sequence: TGTGCCACCACCTTAGGAGGGACTAGCGGTGGTCGGGGCTACGAGCAGTACTTC.

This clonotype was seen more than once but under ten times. The CDR3 loop reads CASSSGLAGGVTDTQYF. As DNA, the CDR3 is TGTGCCAGCAGCTCCGGACTAGCGGGAGGGGTGACAGATACGCAGTATTTT. The rearrangement joins TRBV5-7 to TRBJ2-3; 15 bases fit TRBD2. TRBV5-7 has ORF status, its function being uncertain. V dropped 3 bases and J dropped 3; count of bases not matched to a gene: 5. The CDR3 extends over 17 amino acids.

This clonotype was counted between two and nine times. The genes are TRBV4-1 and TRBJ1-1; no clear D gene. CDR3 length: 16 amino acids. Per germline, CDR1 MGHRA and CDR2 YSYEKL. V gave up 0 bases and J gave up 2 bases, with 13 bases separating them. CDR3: CASSQDRGIRNTEAFF. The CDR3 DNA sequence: TGCGCCAGCAGCCAAGATCGGGGAATTCGAAACACTGAAGCTTTCTTT.

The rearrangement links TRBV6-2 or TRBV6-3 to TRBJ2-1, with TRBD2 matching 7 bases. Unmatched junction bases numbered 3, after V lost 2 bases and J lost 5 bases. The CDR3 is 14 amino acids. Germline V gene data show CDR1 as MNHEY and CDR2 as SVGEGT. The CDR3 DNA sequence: TGTGCCAGCAGTTACGGGACTATTGACAATGAGCAGTTCTTC. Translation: CASSYGTIDNEQFF.

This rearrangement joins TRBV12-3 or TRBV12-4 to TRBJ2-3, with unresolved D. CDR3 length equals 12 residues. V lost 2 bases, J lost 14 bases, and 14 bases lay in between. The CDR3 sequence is CASSLLPPSRYF. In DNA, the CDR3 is TGTGCCAGCAGTTTATTGCCCCCAAGTCGGTATTTT.

Here the CDR3 DNA reads TGCAGTGCTAGAGACCGAACCGAGACTAACTATGGCTACACCTTC. Its translation is CSARDRTETNYGYTF. The chain combines TRBV20-1 with TRBJ1-2; D gene uncertain. CDR3 size: 15 residues. Trimming cost V 0 bases and J 0 bases, with 11 bases left between them. Germline V lookup: CDR1 DFQATT, CDR2 SNEGSKA (reference sequence).

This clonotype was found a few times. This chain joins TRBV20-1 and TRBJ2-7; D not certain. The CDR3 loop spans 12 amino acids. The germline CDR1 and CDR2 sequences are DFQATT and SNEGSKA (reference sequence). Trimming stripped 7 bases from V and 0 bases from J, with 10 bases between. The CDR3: CSVGPRSYEQYF. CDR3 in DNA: TGCAGTGTAGGGCCCCGCTCCTACGAGCAGTACTTC.

The CDR3 DNA is TGCAGTGCTAGAGGCCCCTCTGAAAAACTGTTTTTT. It encodes CSARGPSEKLFF. The rearrangement joins TRBV20-1 to TRBJ1-4; D not certain. Trimming cost V 1 base and J 7 bases, with 7 bases left between them. The germline V gene has CDR1 DFQATT and CDR2 SNEGSKA (reference sequence). CDR3 length: 12 residues.

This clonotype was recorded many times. The CDR3 loop reads CASMGQGDEAFF. CDR3 DNA: TGCGCCAGCATGGGACAGGGTGATGAAGCTTTCTTT. The J gene is TRBJ1-1, the V gene TRBV5-1, with 9 positions matching TRBD1. The CDR3 runs to 12 residues. With V trimmed by 6 bases and J by 7 bases, 4 bases remained unmatched. The germline gives CDR1 SGHRS, CDR2 YFSETQ.

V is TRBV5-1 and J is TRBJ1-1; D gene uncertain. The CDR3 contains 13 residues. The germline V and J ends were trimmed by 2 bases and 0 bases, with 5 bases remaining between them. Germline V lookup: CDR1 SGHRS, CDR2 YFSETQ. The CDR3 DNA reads TGCGCCAGCAGCTTCGCCGTGAACACTGAAGCTTTCTTT. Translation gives CASSFAVNTEAFF. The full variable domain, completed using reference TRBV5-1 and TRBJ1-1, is KAGVTQTPRYLIKTRGQQVTLSCSPISGHRSVSWYQQTPGQGLQFLFEYFSETQRNKGNFPGRFSGRQFSNSRSEMNVSTLELGDSALYLCASSFAVNTEAFFGQGTRLTVV.

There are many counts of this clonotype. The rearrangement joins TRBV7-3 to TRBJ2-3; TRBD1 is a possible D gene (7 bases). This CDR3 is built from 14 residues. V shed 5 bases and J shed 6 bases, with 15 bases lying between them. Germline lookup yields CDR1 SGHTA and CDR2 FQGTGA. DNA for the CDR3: TGTGCCAGCAGCCGCAGGGGGGTAGGGGATACGCAGTATTTT. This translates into CASSRRGVGDTQYF.

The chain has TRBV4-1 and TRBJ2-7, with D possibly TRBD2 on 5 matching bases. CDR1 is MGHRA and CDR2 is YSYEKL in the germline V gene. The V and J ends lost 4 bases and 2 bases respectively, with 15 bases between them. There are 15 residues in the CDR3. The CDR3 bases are TGCGCCAGCAGCCCAAAGCGGCCGTCCCCCTACGAGCAGTACTTC. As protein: CASSPKRPSPYEQYF.

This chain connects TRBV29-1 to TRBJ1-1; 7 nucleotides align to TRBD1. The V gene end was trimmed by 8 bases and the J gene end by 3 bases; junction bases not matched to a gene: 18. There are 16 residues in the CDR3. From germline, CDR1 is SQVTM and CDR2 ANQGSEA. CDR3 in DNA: TGCAGCTCGGCACACGGGACAGCGGTTCGGGACACTGAAGCTTTCTTT. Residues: CSSAHGTAVRDTEAFF.

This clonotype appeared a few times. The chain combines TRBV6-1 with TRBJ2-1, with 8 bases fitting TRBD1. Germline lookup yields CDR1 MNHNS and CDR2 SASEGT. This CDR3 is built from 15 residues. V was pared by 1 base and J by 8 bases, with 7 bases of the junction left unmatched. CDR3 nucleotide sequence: TGTGCCAGCAGTGAAGTGGACAGGGTCAACTATGAGCAGTTCTTC. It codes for CASSEVDRVNYEQFF.

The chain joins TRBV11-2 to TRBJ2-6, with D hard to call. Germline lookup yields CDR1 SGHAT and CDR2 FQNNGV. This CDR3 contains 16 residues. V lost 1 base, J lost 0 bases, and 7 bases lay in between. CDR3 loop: CASSLGVFSGANVLTF. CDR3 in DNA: TGTGCCAGCAGCTTAGGCGTGTTCTCTGGGGCCAACGTCCTGACTTTC.

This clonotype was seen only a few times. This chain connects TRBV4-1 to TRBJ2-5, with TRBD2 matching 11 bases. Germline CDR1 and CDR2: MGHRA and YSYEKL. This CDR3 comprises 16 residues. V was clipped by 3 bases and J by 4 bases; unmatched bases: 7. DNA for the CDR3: TGCGCCAGCAGCCACCCACTAGCGGGAGTCAGAGAGACCCAGTACTTC. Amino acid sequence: CASSHPLAGVRETQYF.

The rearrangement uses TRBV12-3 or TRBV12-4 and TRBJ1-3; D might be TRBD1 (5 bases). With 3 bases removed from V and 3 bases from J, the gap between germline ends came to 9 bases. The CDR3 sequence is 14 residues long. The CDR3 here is CASSFGGGGNTIYF. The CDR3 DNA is TGTGCCAGCAGTTTTGGGGGTGGTGGAAACACCATATATTTT.

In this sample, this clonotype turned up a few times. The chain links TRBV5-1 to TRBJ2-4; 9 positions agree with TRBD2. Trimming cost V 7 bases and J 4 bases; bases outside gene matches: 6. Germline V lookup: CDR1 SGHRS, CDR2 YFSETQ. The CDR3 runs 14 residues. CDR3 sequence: CASSGTSSKNIQYF. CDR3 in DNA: TGCGCCAGCTCGGGGACTAGCTCAAAAAACATTCAGTACTTC.

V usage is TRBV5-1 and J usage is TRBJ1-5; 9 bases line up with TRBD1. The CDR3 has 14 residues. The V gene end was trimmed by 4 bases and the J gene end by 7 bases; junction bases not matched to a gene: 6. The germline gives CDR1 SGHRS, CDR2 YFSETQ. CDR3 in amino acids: CASSPGQGLQPQHF. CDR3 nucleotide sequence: TGCGCCAGCAGCCCGGGACAGGGCCTCCAGCCCCAGCATTTT.

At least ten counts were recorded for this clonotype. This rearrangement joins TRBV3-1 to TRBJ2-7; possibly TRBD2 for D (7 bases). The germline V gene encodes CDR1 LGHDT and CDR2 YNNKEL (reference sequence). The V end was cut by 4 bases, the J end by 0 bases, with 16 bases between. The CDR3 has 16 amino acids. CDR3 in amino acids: CASSPLGAGASYEQYF. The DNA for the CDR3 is TGTGCCAGCAGCCCCTTAGGGGCGGGGGCCTCCTACGAGCAGTACTTC.

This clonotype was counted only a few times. The CDR3 DNA sequence: TGCAGTGCTAGCAGGGGGAGCGGCTACGAGCAGTACTTC. Translating it yields CSASRGSGYEQYF. The chain carries TRBV20-1 and TRBJ2-7, with 7 positions matching TRBD1. Germline V CDR1 and CDR2: DFQATT, SNEGSKA (reference sequence). This CDR3 has 13 amino acids. The trim removed 3 bases at V and 3 bases at J, leaving 5 bases unmatched.

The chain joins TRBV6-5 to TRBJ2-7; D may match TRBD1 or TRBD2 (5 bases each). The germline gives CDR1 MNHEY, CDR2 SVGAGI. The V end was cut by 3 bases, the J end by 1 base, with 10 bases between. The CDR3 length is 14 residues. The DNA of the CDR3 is TGTGCCAGCAGTTATAGGGACGAATCCTACGAGCAGTACTTC. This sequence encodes CASSYRDESYEQYF.

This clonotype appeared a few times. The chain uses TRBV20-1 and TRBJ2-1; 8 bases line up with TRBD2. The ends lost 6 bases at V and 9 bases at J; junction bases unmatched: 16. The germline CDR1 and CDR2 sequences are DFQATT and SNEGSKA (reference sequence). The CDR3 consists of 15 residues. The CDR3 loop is CSARPGREDAGEQFF. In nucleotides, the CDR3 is TGCAGTGCGAGGCCCGGGCGGGAGGATGCTGGTGAGCAGTTCTTC.

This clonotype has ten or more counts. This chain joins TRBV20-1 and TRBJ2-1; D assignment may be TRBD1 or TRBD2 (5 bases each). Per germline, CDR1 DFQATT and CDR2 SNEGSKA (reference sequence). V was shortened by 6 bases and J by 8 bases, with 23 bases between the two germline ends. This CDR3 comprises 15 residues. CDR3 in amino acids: CSAALEGWDGDEQFF. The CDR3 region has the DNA TGCAGTGCCGCCTTAGAGGGGTGGGACGGGGATGAGCAGTTCTTC.

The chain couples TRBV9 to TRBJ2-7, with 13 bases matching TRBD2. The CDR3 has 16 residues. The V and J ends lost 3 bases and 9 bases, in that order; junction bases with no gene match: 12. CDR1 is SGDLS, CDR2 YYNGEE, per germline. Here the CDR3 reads CASSGAPGLAGSRQYF. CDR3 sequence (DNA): TGTGCCAGCAGCGGAGCTCCGGGACTAGCGGGATCTAGGCAGTACTTC.